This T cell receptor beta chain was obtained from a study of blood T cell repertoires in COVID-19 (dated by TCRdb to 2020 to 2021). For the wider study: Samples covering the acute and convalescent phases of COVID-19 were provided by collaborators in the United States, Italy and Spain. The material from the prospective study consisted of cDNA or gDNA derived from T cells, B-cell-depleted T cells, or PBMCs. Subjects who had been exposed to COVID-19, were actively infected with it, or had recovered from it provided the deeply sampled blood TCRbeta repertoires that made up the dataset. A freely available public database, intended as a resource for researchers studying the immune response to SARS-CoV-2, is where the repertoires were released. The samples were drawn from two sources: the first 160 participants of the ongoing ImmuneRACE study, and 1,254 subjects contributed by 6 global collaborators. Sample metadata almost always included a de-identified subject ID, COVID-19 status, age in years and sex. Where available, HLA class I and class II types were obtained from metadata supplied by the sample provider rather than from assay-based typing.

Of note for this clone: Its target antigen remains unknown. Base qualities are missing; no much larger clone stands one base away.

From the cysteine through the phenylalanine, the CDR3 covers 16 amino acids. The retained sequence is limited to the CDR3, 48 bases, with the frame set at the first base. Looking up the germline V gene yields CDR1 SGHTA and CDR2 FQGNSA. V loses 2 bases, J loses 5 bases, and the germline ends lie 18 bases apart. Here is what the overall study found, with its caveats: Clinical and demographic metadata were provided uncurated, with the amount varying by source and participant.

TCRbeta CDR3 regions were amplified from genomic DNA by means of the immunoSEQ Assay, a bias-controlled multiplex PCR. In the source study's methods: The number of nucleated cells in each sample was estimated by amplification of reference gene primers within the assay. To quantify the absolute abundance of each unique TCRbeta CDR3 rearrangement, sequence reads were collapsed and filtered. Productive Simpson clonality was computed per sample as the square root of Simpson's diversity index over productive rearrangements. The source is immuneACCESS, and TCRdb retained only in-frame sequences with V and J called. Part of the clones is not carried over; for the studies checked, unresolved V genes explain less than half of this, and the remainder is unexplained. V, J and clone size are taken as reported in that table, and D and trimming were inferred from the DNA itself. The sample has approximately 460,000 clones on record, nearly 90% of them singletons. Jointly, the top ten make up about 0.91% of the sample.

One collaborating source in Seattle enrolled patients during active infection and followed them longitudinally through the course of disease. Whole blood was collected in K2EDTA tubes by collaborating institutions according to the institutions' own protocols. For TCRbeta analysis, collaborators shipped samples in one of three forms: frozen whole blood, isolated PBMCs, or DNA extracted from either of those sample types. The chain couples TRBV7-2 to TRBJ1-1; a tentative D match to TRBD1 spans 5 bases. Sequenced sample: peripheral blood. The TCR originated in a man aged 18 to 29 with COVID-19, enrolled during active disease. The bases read TGTGCCAGCAGCTTATCCTTTCGGGGGACGAGGACTGAAGCTTTCTTT. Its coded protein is CASSLSFRGTRTEAFF. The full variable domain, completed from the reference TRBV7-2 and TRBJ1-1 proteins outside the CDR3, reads GAGVSQSPSNKVTEKGKDVELRCDPISGHTALYWYRQSLGQGLEFLIYFQGNSAPDKSGLPSDRFSAERTGGSVSTLTIQRTQQEDSAVYLCASSLSFRGTRTEAFFGQGTRLTVV.